A single sample is the source of the 13 T cell receptor beta chains below, sequenced in a study of blood T cells in healthy people across ages. A second PCR, run for roughly 7 to 11 cycles, used a sample-barcoded 5' primer plus a J-beta primer mix. Using its own MiXCR run on the 5' RACE reads, TCRdb lists one record per CDR3 protein. The sample holds 540,000 or so distinct CDR3 sequences, 24% seen once. These data were also filed under a second study, of T cells of mothers and their children.

Sequencing was performed on blood. These receptors were taken from a boy aged 5-17 years in good health.

The chain is built from TRBV5-1 and TRBJ2-2; 7 bases map to TRBD2. The CDR3 contains 20 residues. CDR1 and CDR2 from the germline V gene are SGHRS and YFSETQ. The junction had 14 bases not matched to a gene; V was cut back by 0 bases and J by 0 bases. The CDR3 region has the DNA TGCGCCAGCAGCTTGGTCGGTGTCGGGGGGACGGTTGCGAACACCGGGGAGCTGTTTTTT. It is translated as CASSLVGVGGTVANTGELFF.

As regards this clonotype: This may be a read error: a much more frequent sequence differs by one nucleotide. V gene TRBV13 combines with J gene TRBJ1-3, with D unresolved. CDR3 length: 17 amino acids. Germline lookup yields CDR1 PRHDT and CDR2 FYEKMQ (reference sequence). The CDR3 sequence is CASSLSHSASSGNTTYF. Here the CDR3 DNA reads TGTGCCAGCAGCTTATCGCATTCAGCGAGCTCTGGAAACACCACATATTTT.

The J gene is TRBJ2-1, the V gene TRBV27; TRBD2 matches 10 bases. Germline lookup yields CDR1 MNHEY and CDR2 SMNVEV (reference sequence). This CDR3 contains 19 residues. The trim removed 4 bases at V and 6 bases at J, leaving 18 bases unmatched. DNA of the CDR3: TGTGCCAGCAGTTCCCAGCTAGCGGGAGTAGGAGCCAGGCCCAATGAGCAGTTCTTC. Protein product: CASSSQLAGVGARPNEQFF.

The V call is TRBV28, the J call TRBJ2-5; no clear D. The assigned J gene may be wrong: the sequence end matches TRBJ2-7 better. The CDR3 sequence is 14 residues long. The germline gives CDR1 MDHEN, CDR2 SYDVKM. Here the CDR3 DNA reads TGTGCCAGCAGTTTACTGGGCGCGGAGTACGAGCAGTACTTC. Protein sequence: CASSLLGAEYEQYF.

CDR3 sequence (DNA): TGTGCCAGCAGCGTAGAGGCAGGGCGGGGGAATGAGCAGTTCTTC. This encodes CASSVEAGRGNEQFF. The chain joins TRBV9 to TRBJ2-5; 7 nucleotides agree with TRBD2. The DNA end is more similar to TRBJ2-1, so the J call may be wrong. CDR3 size: 15 residues. Germline V CDR1 and CDR2: SGDLS, YYNGEE.

The chain uses TRBV12-3 or TRBV12-4 and TRBJ2-7; 11 nucleotides line up with TRBD1. The junction had 5 bases not matched to a gene; V was cut back by 3 bases and J by 7 bases. This CDR3 is 14 amino acids long. The CDR3 DNA reads TGTGCCAGCAGTTTCGGGGACAGGGGGTGGGAGCAGTACTTC. Protein sequence: CASSFGDRGWEQYF.

There are a few counts of this clonotype. This chain joins TRBV6-1 and TRBJ2-3; 7 bases line up with TRBD1. V was clipped by 3 bases and J by 6 bases; unmatched bases: 18. CDR3 length equals 18 residues. Germline V gives CDR1 MNHNS, CDR2 SASEGT. CDR3 sequence: CASSDRNDRALNVDTQYF. DNA for the CDR3: TGTGCCAGCAGTGACCGAAACGACAGGGCCCTTAATGTGGATACGCAGTATTTT.

The V and J genes are TRBV27 and TRBJ2-7, with 7 bases aligning to TRBD1. CDR1 is MNHEY and CDR2 is SMNVEV in the germline V gene (reference sequence). The J segment lost 2 bases and the V segment lost 7 bases, leaving 8 bases of the junction unmatched. The length of the CDR3 is 14 residues. The CDR3 region has the DNA TGTGCCAGCAATCCGACAGGGCCTCCCTACGAGCAGTACTTC. Amino acid sequence: CASNPTGPPYEQYF.

This clonotype occurred a few times. The rearrangement joins TRBV5-5 to TRBJ2-4; D is uncertain. V was clipped by 3 bases and J by 1 base, with 11 bases between them. Per the germline V gene, CDR1 is SGHKS and CDR2 is YYEKEE (reference sequence). CDR3 length equals 15 residues. The CDR3 nucleotides are TGTGCCAGCAGCTCCCCGGAAGGGGCCAAAAACATTCAGTACTTC. It encodes CASSSPEGAKNIQYF.

This clonotype turned up a few times. The chain has TRBV5-6 and TRBJ2-5, with D possibly TRBD2 on 7 matching bases. The DNA end is more similar to TRBJ2-1, so the J call may be wrong. Germline V gives CDR1 SGHDT, CDR2 YYEEEE. CDR3 length: 15 residues. This chain's CDR3 is CASSLWAGAYNEQFF. Here the CDR3 DNA reads TGTGCCAGCAGCTTGTGGGCGGGGGCTTACAATGAGCAGTTCTTC.

This clonotype occurred a few times. The rearrangement joins TRBV5-6 to TRBJ2-1; 12 positions agree with TRBD2. The better agreement between TRBJ2-5 and the DNA end casts doubt on the J call. The CDR3 spans 15 residues. CDR1 and CDR2 (germline): SGHDT, YYEEEE. Here the CDR3 reads CASSLGTSGFETQYF. The CDR3 nucleotides read TGTGCCAGCAGCCTCGGGACTAGCGGGTTCGAGACCCAGTACTTC.

Note on this clonotype: Because the CDR3 is missing its conserved closing phenylalanine or tryptophan, this is likely a read error. The DNA is omitted, as the CDR3 cannot be located on it reliably, and the CDR3 follows TCRdb's listing. The rearrangement joins TRBV7-2 to TRBJ1-1; no DNA check was done on the table's D call, TRBD1. The germline gives CDR1 SGHTA, CDR2 FQGNSA. 13 amino acids form the CDR3, both terminal residues included. The CDR3 loop is CASSPGRGRSLSI.

This clonotype was counted between two and nine times. The chain joins TRBV5-1 to TRBJ2-5; 8 bases align to TRBD2. The CDR3 covers 13 residues. Germline CDR1 is SGHRS and CDR2 is YFSETQ. The junction had 2 bases not matched to a gene; V was cut back by 4 bases and J by 3 bases. The CDR3 sequence is CASSGAGEETQYF. As DNA, the CDR3 is TGCGCCAGCAGCGGAGCGGGGGAAGAGACCCAGTACTTC.